These 28 T cell receptor beta chains were sequenced from one sample in a study of blood T cells in healthy people across ages. For the second PCR, which ran for roughly 6 to 11 cycles, a sample-barcoded 5' primer and a J-beta primer mix were used. TCRdb analysed the 5' RACE reads with MiXCR anew, one entry per CDR3 protein. The sample contains under 1,000,000 distinct CDR3 sequences, around 45% of which appear only once. Material: blood. Every receptor here comes from a man aged 80 or over in good health.

This clonotype was detected only once. V gene TRBV29-1 combines with J gene TRBJ2-1; 9 nucleotides match TRBD1. The germline CDR1 and CDR2 sequences are SQVTM and ANQGSEA. The CDR3 has 16 amino acids. After removal of 3 bases from V and 6 bases from J, the junction contained 12 bases not matched to a gene. DNA for the CDR3: TGCAGCGTTGACTGGACGGGACAGGGTTTCTTCAATGAGCAGTTCTTC. This translates into CSVDWTGQGFFNEQFF.

The chain joins TRBV7-2 to TRBJ2-1; maybe TRBD2 (5 bases). Germline V gene data show CDR1 as SGHTA and CDR2 as FQGNSA. The CDR3 has 15 residues. The germline V and J ends were trimmed by 1 base and 2 bases, with 9 bases remaining between them. The CDR3 loop reads CASSLDPGTYNEQFF. DNA of the CDR3: TGTGCCAGCAGCTTAGATCCCGGGACCTACAATGAGCAGTTCTTC.

The chain uses TRBV29-1 and TRBJ2-1; the D gene is possibly TRBD2 (6 bases). This CDR3 spans 13 amino acids. Per germline, CDR1 SQVTM and CDR2 ANQGSEA. V lost 3 bases, J lost 9 bases, and 15 bases lay in between. The CDR3 DNA follows: TGCAGCGTTGAGACTAGAGCGGTGGGTGAGCAGTTCTTC. It specifies CSVETRAVGEQFF.

This clonotype was observed once. At one end, the junction sequence differs from germline, possibly due to a read error. V usage is TRBV6-5 and J usage is TRBJ1-6; D uncertain. The CDR3 consists of 15 residues. CDR1 is MNHEY and CDR2 is SVGAGI in the germline V gene. CDR3 sequence: CVSSYSGQRASPLHF. The CDR3 DNA reads TGTGTCAGCAGTTACTCGGGCCAGAGGGCATCACCCCTCCACTTT.

The rearrangement links TRBV27 to TRBJ2-7; 7 bases agree with TRBD1. V was clipped by 5 bases and J by 1 base; unmatched bases: 8. From germline, CDR1 is MNHEY and CDR2 SMNVEV (reference sequence). The CDR3 loop spans 15 amino acids. CDR3 amino acids: CASSTTGDPSYEQYF. CDR3 sequence (DNA): TGTGCCAGCAGTACTACAGGGGACCCATCCTACGAGCAGTACTTC.

The chain has TRBV12-3 or TRBV12-4 and TRBJ2-2; D ambiguous. The V and J ends lost 4 bases and 6 bases respectively, with 6 bases between them. This CDR3 comprises 12 residues. CDR3 nucleotide sequence: TGTGCCAGCAGTTCCGCCGCCGGGGAGCTGTTTTTT. Translating it yields CASSSAAGELFF.

This clonotype was seen a single time. This chain joins TRBV20-1 and TRBJ1-4; 9 bases agree with TRBD1. The J segment lost 4 bases and the V segment lost 2 bases, leaving 5 bases of the junction unmatched. There are 15 residues in the CDR3. The V gene's germline CDR1 is DFQATT and CDR2 SNEGSKA (reference sequence). CDR3: CSARWATGGNEKLFF. The CDR3 bases are TGCAGTGCTAGATGGGCGACAGGGGGTAATGAAAAACTGTTTTTT.

This clonotype was seen ten or more times. V gene TRBV21-1 combines with J gene TRBJ2-5. TRBV21-1 is assigned pseudogene status. CDR3 length equals 12 residues. CDR3 protein: CASSGQLETQYF. The CDR3 nucleotides are TGTGCCAGCAGCGGCCAATTAGAGACCCAGTACTTC.

This clonotype was observed a handful of times. The chain links TRBV2 to TRBJ2-2; D unclear. The V gene lost 3 bases and the J gene lost 3 bases, with 11 bases spanning the gap. This CDR3 is 15 amino acids long. Germline V gene lookup returns CDR1 SNHLY and CDR2 FYNNEI. The CDR3, as DNA: TGTGCCAGCAGTGATGTCGGCAGTTACACCGGGGAGCTGTTTTTT. Its translation is CASSDVGSYTGELFF.

The chain carries TRBV29-1 and TRBJ1-2; D is unresolved. CDR1 is SQVTM and CDR2 is ANQGSEA in the germline V gene. The CDR3 is made up of 12 amino acids. The germline V and J ends were trimmed by 7 bases and 3 bases, with 12 bases remaining between them. The CDR3 loop reads CSAEEGYYGYTF. CDR3 in DNA: TGCAGCGCTGAGGAGGGCTACTATGGCTACACCTTC.

The chain is built from TRBV4-3 and TRBJ1-5; TRBD1 is a possible D gene (6 bases). This CDR3 is built from 16 residues. V was shortened by 2 bases and J by 7 bases, with 18 bases between the two germline ends. In germline, CDR1 is LGHNA, CDR2 YSLEER. The chain's CDR3 is CASSQSSAQGRQPQHF. The CDR3 nucleotides are TGCGCCAGCAGCCAAAGCTCCGCCCAGGGGAGGCAGCCCCAGCATTTT.

Points on this clonotype: An end of the junction does not agree with germline; a read error may underlie this. The chain links TRBV5-1 to TRBJ2-1; 8 nucleotides align to TRBD2. This CDR3 is built from 13 residues. The V gene's germline CDR1 is SGHRS and CDR2 YFSETQ. The CDR3 nucleotides read TGCGCCGGCAGCGCGGGACTAGTCAATGAGCAGTTCTTC. Translated: CAGSAGLVNEQFF.

This clonotype was found once. A much bigger clone sits one base away, suggesting this may be a read error. The V call is TRBV5-1, the J call TRBJ1-6; D possibly corresponds to TRBD1 (6 bases). Trimming shortened V by 0 bases and J by 9 bases, and 10 bases separated the two germline ends. Germline values: CDR1 SGHRS, CDR2 YFSETQ. The CDR3 covers 14 residues. The DNA of the CDR3 is TGCGCCAGCAGCTTGGGACAGGACGTTTCACCCCTCCACTTT. It is translated as CASSLGQDVSPLHF.

The rearrangement joins TRBV5-1 to TRBJ2-3; possible D gene TRBD1, 6 bases. This CDR3 contains 13 residues. Trimming removed 6 bases from V and 5 bases from J, with 13 bases in between. Germline values: CDR1 SGHRS, CDR2 YFSETQ. The CDR3 here is CASNRDSGDTQYF. In nucleotides, the CDR3 is TGCGCCAGCAACAGGGATTCGGGAGATACGCAGTATTTT.

This chain links TRBV4-2 with TRBJ2-1, with TRBD2 matching over 11 bases. Per the germline V gene, CDR1 is LGHNA and CDR2 is YNFKEQ. The CDR3 extends over 15 amino acids. Unmatched junction bases numbered 4, after V lost 2 bases and J lost 7 bases. The CDR3 sequence is CASSQLAGGLNEQFF. CDR3 nucleotide sequence: TGTGCCAGCAGCCAACTAGCGGGAGGTCTGAATGAGCAGTTCTTC.

The rearrangement joins TRBV12-3 or TRBV12-4 to TRBJ2-1; the D is unclear. Matching the DNA end better, TRBJ2-7 makes the J call doubtful. The CDR3 spans 16 residues. The chain's CDR3 is CASSLSISSSYNEQYF. In nucleotides, the CDR3 is TGTGCCAGCAGCCTCTCTATAAGTAGCTCCTACAATGAGCAGTACTTC.

This chain links TRBV15 with TRBJ1-4; unclear D gene. The germline gives CDR1 LNHNV, CDR2 YYDKDF (reference sequence). The CDR3 has 15 amino acids. The V and J ends lost 2 bases and 5 bases respectively, with 12 bases between them. The DNA of the CDR3 is TGTGCCACCAGCAGAACCCCGCGCATCAATGAAAAACTGTTTTTT. It encodes CATSRTPRINEKLFF. The whole variable domain, remainder taken from reference TRBV15 and TRBJ1-4, is DAMVIQNPRYQVTQFGKPVTLSCSQTLNHNVMYWYQQKSSQAPKLLFHYYDKDFNNEADTPDNFQSRRPNTSFCFLDIRSPGLGDTAMYLCATSRTPRINEKLFFGSGTQLSVL.

Only a few counts were recorded for this clonotype. The chain carries TRBV7-2 and TRBJ2-1; D not certain. CDR3 size: 13 residues. The V end lost 5 bases, the J end lost 7 bases, and 12 bases lay between the germline ends. Looked up from germline, CDR1 is SGHTA and CDR2 is FQGNSA. This CDR3 is CASSRPNWNEQFF. The CDR3 DNA is TGTGCCAGCAGCCGACCTAACTGGAATGAGCAGTTCTTC.

Regarding this clonotype: One base away lies a much larger clone, so this may be a sequencing read error. The rearrangement links TRBV6-5 to TRBJ2-7; the match to TRBD1 covers 9 bases. The CDR3 runs to 14 residues. Germline CDR1 is MNHEY and CDR2 is SVGAGI. V gave up 5 bases and J gave up 10 bases; unmatched junction bases: 12. The CDR3 DNA reads TGTGCCAGCAGTATTACAGGGGGCGTTGAGGCCCAGTACTTC. Translated: CASSITGGVEAQYF.

The chain uses TRBV12-3 or TRBV12-4 and TRBJ2-3; 13 positions match TRBD2. The CDR3 is made up of 18 amino acids. The ends lost 6 bases at V and 2 bases at J; junction bases unmatched: 11. The CDR3 DNA is TGTGCCAGCAGCTCTGGACTAGCGGGGGCCTTTCTCACAGATACGCAGTATTTT. This encodes CASSSGLAGAFLTDTQYF.

The V gene is TRBV20-1, the J gene TRBJ2-4; 8 nucleotides match TRBD2. The end of the DNA fits TRBJ2-7 better, so the J call may be wrong. This CDR3 has 15 amino acids. Germline CDR1 and CDR2: DFQATT and SNEGSKA (reference sequence). The CDR3 protein is CSARILLAEDYEQYF. DNA for the CDR3: TGCAGTGCTAGAATCCTACTAGCGGAGGACTACGAGCAGTACTTC.

The gene calls are TRBV20-1 and TRBJ2-5; no reliable D call. TRBJ2-7 explains the end of the DNA better; the J call may be wrong. The CDR3 spans 11 residues. Germline values: CDR1 DFQATT, CDR2 SNEGSKA (reference sequence). The CDR3 protein is CSAARSDEQYF. Written as DNA, the CDR3 is TGCAGTGCTGCCAGGAGTGACGAGCAGTACTTC.

This chain joins TRBV6-6 and TRBJ2-1; TRBD2 matches at 8 bases. Germline V gene data show CDR1 as MNHNY and CDR2 as SVGAGI (reference sequence). V lost 0 bases to trimming and J lost 8 bases; unmatched junction nucleotides: 6. CDR3 length: 15 amino acids. The CDR3 spells CASSYSASGFDEQFF. The CDR3 DNA sequence: TGTGCCAGCAGTTACTCGGCTAGCGGGTTTGATGAGCAGTTCTTC.

This clonotype has more than one count but fewer than ten. This sequence joins TRBV29-1 and TRBJ2-2, with D hard to call. Germline CDR1 reads SQVTM; CDR2 reads ANQGSEA. Trimming took off 6 bases at V and 3 bases at J, with 8 bases between the two ends. The CDR3 contains 12 residues. CDR3 DNA sequence: TGCAGCGTAGCAGAGGACACCGGGGAGCTGTTTTTT. As protein: CSVAEDTGELFF.

In this sample, this clonotype turned up a few times. The genes are TRBV29-1 and TRBJ2-2; TRBD1 agrees at 10 bases. Germline V gene lookup returns CDR1 SQVTM and CDR2 ANQGSEA. V trimming: 3 bases; J trimming: 6 bases; junction bases outside the gene matches: 4. The CDR3 runs 14 residues. CDR3 in amino acids: CSVDGGQGAGELFF. The DNA for the CDR3 is TGCAGCGTTGATGGAGGACAGGGGGCCGGGGAGCTGTTTTTT.

The CDR3 here is CSAETSNEQFF. The CDR3 nucleotides read TGCAGTGCTGAGACTAGCAATGAGCAGTTCTTC. The rearrangement joins TRBV20-1 to TRBJ2-1, with D maybe TRBD2 (6 bases). Germline-derived CDR1 and CDR2 are DFQATT and SNEGSKA (reference sequence). The CDR3 is 11 amino acids. Trimming pared 5 bases from V and 6 bases from J, leaving 8 bases between.

The chain employs TRBV28 and TRBJ1-4, with D possibly TRBD1 on 5 matching bases. Germline V gene data show CDR1 as MDHEN and CDR2 as SYDVKM. CDR3 size: 20 residues. The V end lost 7 bases, the J end lost 0 bases, and 27 bases lay between the germline ends. CDR3 loop: CASTDLAGGRVFATNEKLFF. In nucleotides, the CDR3 is TGTGCCAGCACTGATCTCGCCGGGGGGAGAGTTTTTGCAACTAATGAAAAACTGTTTTTT. Full variable domain (remainder filled in from reference TRBV28 and TRBJ1-4): DVKVTQSSRYLVKRTGEKVFLECVQDMDHENMFWYRQDPGLGLRLIYFSYDVKMKEKGDIPEGYSVSREKKERFSLILESASTNQTSMYLCASTDLAGGRVFATNEKLFFGSGTQLSVL.

This chain links TRBV20-1 with TRBJ2-7; 11 nucleotides agree with TRBD1. After removal of 3 bases from V and 3 bases from J, the junction contained 1 base not matched to a gene. Per germline, CDR1 DFQATT and CDR2 SNEGSKA (reference sequence). The CDR3 runs 13 residues. The CDR3 DNA reads TGCAGTGCTAGGGGACAGGGGGACTACGAGCAGTACTTC. This sequence encodes CSARGQGDYEQYF.